The 28 T cell receptor beta chains below all came from one sample that was sequenced in a study of molecular identifiers for immune sequencing clone quantification. TCRdb ran MiXCR on the PCR reads and lists one entry per CDR3 protein. The table includes over 600,000 distinct CDR3 sequences, 15% to 20% detected once. Sequenced sample: naive CD8+ T cells from blood, with Jurkat cell RNA spiked in. Subset indicated: FACS-sorted CD8+CD4-CCR7+CD45RA+ naive T cells. All receptors come from a human donor in good health. Some libraries in this study had Jurkat cell RNA spiked in.

This clonotype was detected many times. V gene TRBV11-2 combines with J gene TRBJ2-1; tentative D call: TRBD1 (6 bases). This CDR3 is 15 amino acids long. Per the germline V gene, CDR1 is SGHAT and CDR2 is FQNNGV. V was cut by 1 base and J by 8 bases, with 15 bases left in between. CDR3 protein: CASSLAQGPFDEQFF. The CDR3 nucleotides are TGTGCCAGCAGCTTAGCTCAGGGGCCTTTCGATGAGCAGTTCTTC.

This clonotype has at least ten counts. The rearrangement joins TRBV27 to TRBJ2-7, with D uncertain. Germline-derived CDR1 and CDR2 are MNHEY and SMNVEV (reference sequence). This CDR3 region has 13 residues. The V end was cut by 3 bases, the J end by 3 bases, with 9 bases between. The CDR3 region has the DNA TGTGCCAGCAGTTTGCGGTGGGGCTACGAGCAGTACTTC. Translated: CASSLRWGYEQYF.

This clonotype was counted a single time. The CDR3 does not close with the conserved phenylalanine or tryptophan, likely indicating a read error. The J gene is TRBJ2-7, the V gene TRBV20-1, with 10 nucleotides matching TRBD2. After removal of 4 bases from V and 3 bases from J, the junction contained 3 bases not matched to a gene. The length of the CDR3 is 13 residues. Germline V gene lookup returns CDR1 DFQATT and CDR2 SNEGSKA (reference sequence). The CDR3 is CSATGTSVYEQYL. The CDR3 DNA is TGCAGTGCTACGGGGACTAGCGTCTACGAGCAGTACCTC.

The table lists this clonotype with many counts. The chain has TRBV30 and TRBJ2-2, with D hard to call. The CDR3 is made up of 12 amino acids. The germline V gene has CDR1 GTSNPN and CDR2 SVGIG (reference sequence). Deletions cut 0 bases from V and 7 bases from J, with 6 bases between. This chain's CDR3 is CAWSVGSGELFF. CDR3 nucleotide sequence: TGTGCCTGGAGTGTAGGCAGCGGGGAGCTGTTTTTT.

This clonotype was counted only a few times. The chain employs TRBV6-5 and TRBJ1-2, with TRBD1 identical over 9 bases. The germline V gene has CDR1 MNHEY and CDR2 SVGAGI. The CDR3 covers 14 residues. Germline trimming cut 2 bases from V and 8 bases from J; bases unmatched to any gene: 6. DNA for the CDR3: TGTGCCAGCAGTTACCAGGGGACAGGGAGAGGCTACACCTTC. Translation gives CASSYQGTGRGYTF.

Regarding this clonotype: This may be a read error, as it is one base from a much larger clone. In this CDR3 the conserved last residue, phenylalanine or tryptophan, is missing, so a read error is likely. The CDR3 region has the DNA TGTGCCAGCAGCGTAGTTCACCTGGCCACAGATACGCAGTATATT. Residues: CASSVVHLATDTQYI. The chain has TRBV9 and TRBJ2-3, with D unresolved. V was pared by 0 bases and J by 2 bases, with 10 bases between. This CDR3 contains 15 residues. Germline-derived CDR1 and CDR2 are SGDLS and YYNGEE.

This clonotype was counted many times. This rearrangement joins TRBV7-2 to TRBJ2-1; D is unclear. CDR1 and CDR2 from the germline V gene are SGHTA and FQGNSA. Deletions cut 7 bases from V and 4 bases from J, with 14 bases between. This CDR3 contains 14 residues. Here the CDR3 reads CASTTPYFYNEQFF. CDR3 sequence (DNA): TGTGCCAGCACGACTCCTTACTTTTACAATGAGCAGTTCTTC.

This clonotype occurred many times. The chain employs TRBV7-2 and TRBJ2-7, with 7 nucleotides matching TRBD2. This CDR3 has 14 residues. The germline V gene encodes CDR1 SGHTA and CDR2 FQGNSA. After removal of 4 bases from V and 5 bases from J, the junction contained 8 bases not matched to a gene. CDR3 nucleotide sequence: TGTGCCAGCAGCTCAGGACTAGTTACCCACGAGCAGTACTTC. Encoded protein: CASSSGLVTHEQYF. Full variable domain (missing parts from reference TRBV7-2 and TRBJ2-7): GAGVSQSPSNKVTEKGKDVELRCDPISGHTALYWYRQSLGQGLEFLIYFQGNSAPDKSGLPSDRFSAERTGGSVSTLTIQRTQQEDSAVYLCASSSGLVTHEQYFGPGTRLTVT.

This chain connects TRBV6-5 to TRBJ2-1; tentatively, D is TRBD1 (6 bases). Looked up from germline, CDR1 is MNHEY and CDR2 is SVGAGI. V gave up 5 bases and J gave up 8 bases, with 25 bases separating them. The CDR3 has 17 amino acids. Written as DNA, the CDR3 is TGTGCCAGCAGTCACAAGAATCCTGGGGGCCTAGACGATGAGCAGTTCTTC. It codes for CASSHKNPGGLDDEQFF.

About this clonotype: A read error may explain this, as a much larger clone is one base away. This chain links TRBV4-3 with TRBJ2-7; tentative D call: TRBD1 (5 bases). V was clipped by 2 bases and J by 2 bases, with 10 bases between them. Germline-derived CDR1 and CDR2 are LGHNA and YSLEER. The CDR3 spans 14 residues. The CDR3 here is CASSQRQRTYEQYF. For the CDR3, the DNA is TGCGCCAGCAGCCAAAGACAGAGGACCTACGAGCAGTACTTC.

The table lists this clonotype with a few counts. The V and J genes are TRBV25-1 and TRBJ2-1; tentatively, D is TRBD1 (6 bases). Germline lookup yields CDR1 MGHDK and CDR2 SYGVNS. CDR3 length equals 16 residues. Trimming left V 6 bases short and J 0 bases short, with 15 bases between. As DNA, the CDR3 is TGTGCCAGCAGAGCTAGCAGGGGAAGCTCCTACAATGAGCAGTTCTTC. Encoded protein: CASRASRGSSYNEQFF. Looking up the rest from reference TRBV25-1 and TRBJ2-1 gives the full variable domain: EADIYQTPRYLVIGTGKKITLECSQTMGHDKMYWYQQDPGMELHLIHYSYGVNSTEKGDLSSESTVSRIRTEHFPLTLESARPSHTSQYLCASRASRGSSYNEQFFGPGTRLTVL.

This clonotype was counted many times. J is TRBJ1-2 and V is TRBV3-1, with D possibly TRBD1 on 5 matching bases. This CDR3 has 14 residues. CDR1 and CDR2 from the germline V gene are LGHDT and YNNKEL (reference sequence). V shed 1 base and J shed 4 bases, with 10 bases lying between them. In nucleotides, the CDR3 is TGTGCCAGCAGCCAAGTAGGGGAAATCTATGGCTACACCTTC. Its protein product is CASSQVGEIYGYTF.

A few counts support this clonotype. With a much larger clone just one base away, this may be a read error. This chain joins TRBV4-3 and TRBJ2-6, with TRBD1 identical over 9 bases. The CDR3 is made up of 18 amino acids. CDR1 LGHNA and CDR2 YSLEER come from the germline V gene. The CDR3 is CASGQGTGTHGGANVLTF. The CDR3 nucleotides are TGCGCCAGCGGCCAAGGGACAGGGACCCATGGTGGGGCCAACGTCCTGACTTTC.

The chain uses TRBV20-1 and TRBJ2-1; 7 bases line up with TRBD2. The CDR3 contains 16 residues. Germline V gene lookup returns CDR1 DFQATT and CDR2 SNEGSKA (reference sequence). The ends lost 3 bases at V and 2 bases at J; junction bases unmatched: 10. Here the CDR3 DNA reads TGCAGTGCTAGTTACGGGACTATCGATCCCTACAATGAGCAGTTCTTC. It is translated as CSASYGTIDPYNEQFF.

This clonotype was observed once. This may stem from a read error, because a much larger clone lies one nucleotide away. Since the CDR3 does not end with the conserved phenylalanine or tryptophan, this likely comes from a read error. The chain employs TRBV20-1 and TRBJ2-7, with unresolved D. Germline CDR1 is DFQATT and CDR2 is SNEGSKA (reference sequence). V was clipped by 3 bases and J by 2 bases, with 14 bases between them. The CDR3 consists of 14 residues. CDR3 loop: CSASIRNPTYEQYL. Written as DNA, the CDR3 is TGCAGTGCTAGTATCCGGAACCCAACCTACGAGCAGTACCTC.

V and J are TRBV19 and TRBJ2-6, with D uncertain. Germline V lookup: CDR1 LNHDA, CDR2 SQIVND (reference sequence). V was pared by 5 bases and J by 0 bases, with 5 bases between. This CDR3 contains 14 residues. CDR3 residues: CASSSNSGANVLTF. The DNA for the CDR3 is TGTGCCAGTAGTTCAAACTCTGGGGCCAACGTCCTGACTTTC.

This clonotype was seen ten or more times. The V gene is TRBV20-1, the J gene TRBJ1-5; D possibly corresponds to TRBD1 (6 bases). In germline, CDR1 is DFQATT, CDR2 SNEGSKA (reference sequence). CDR3 length: 17 amino acids. Trimming took 1 base from V and 11 from J, leaving 27 bases between them. The CDR3 coding sequence is TGCAGTGCTAGAGTAGGTTTGCAGGGGCGCATGCCCCGGGCCCAGCATTTT. This sequence encodes CSARVGLQGRMPRAQHF.

In its sample, this clonotype was seen a few times. This sequence joins TRBV7-8 and TRBJ1-6, with D hard to call. CDR1 and CDR2 (germline): SGHVS, FQNEAQ. The CDR3 runs 18 residues. V lost 5 bases and J 0 bases, leaving 17 bases between the germline ends. The CDR3 bases are TGTGCCAGCAGCCAACACCAGGCCGGAAGCTCCTATAATTCACCCCTCCACTTT. Protein product: CASSQHQAGSSYNSPLHF.

This clonotype showed up many times. The chain combines TRBV10-3 with TRBJ1-1; D unclear. V was shortened by 0 bases and J by 1 base, with 12 bases between the two germline ends. Germline lookup yields CDR1 ENHRY and CDR2 SYGVKD. The CDR3 sequence is 16 residues long. The CDR3 spells CAISESPGSRNTEAFF. The CDR3 nucleotides read TGTGCCATCAGTGAGTCGCCCGGGTCAAGGAACACTGAAGCTTTCTTT.

This clonotype was seen only a few times. The rearrangement links TRBV9 to TRBJ2-7; 8 nucleotides align to TRBD1. This CDR3 has 16 amino acids. Germline V gene sequence: CDR1 SGDLS, CDR2 YYNGEE. With 4 bases clipped from V and 2 bases from J, the junction kept 11 bases outside the gene matches. The CDR3 here is CASSPYGQGRPYEQYF. CDR3 coding DNA: TGTGCCAGCAGCCCTTATGGACAGGGCCGGCCCTACGAGCAGTACTTC.

The table lists this clonotype with many counts. This sequence joins TRBV24-1 and TRBJ2-1; 8 nucleotides line up with TRBD1. CDR1 is KGHDR and CDR2 is SFDVKD in the germline V gene. The CDR3 sequence is 14 residues long. J lost 5 bases, V lost 3 bases, and 2 bases had no gene match. CDR3 in DNA: TGTGCCACCAGTGATGTGACAGGGGACAATGAGCAGTTCTTC. As protein: CATSDVTGDNEQFF.

The chain uses TRBV7-6 and TRBJ2-3, with 10 positions matching TRBD2. CDR3 size: 16 residues. Germline loops: CDR1 SGHVS, CDR2 FNYEAQ. V shed 5 bases, J shed 1 base, and the junction held 6 bases outside the gene matches. CDR3 sequence: CASSPGLAARTDTQYF. DNA of the CDR3: TGTGCCAGCAGCCCCGGACTAGCGGCCCGCACAGATACGCAGTATTTT.

The chain uses TRBV12-3 or TRBV12-4 and TRBJ1-1; D unresolved. The V gene lost 6 bases and the J gene lost 0 bases, with 8 bases spanning the gap. The CDR3 has 13 amino acids. CDR3 coding DNA: TGTGCCAGCAGCGCCGGGGTGAACACTGAAGCTTTCTTT. Translating gives CASSAGVNTEAFF.

This chain uses TRBV7-2 with TRBJ2-7; 8 bases match TRBD1. The CDR3 has 16 residues. Germline loops: CDR1 SGHTA, CDR2 FQGNSA. V shed 2 bases, J shed 4 bases, and the junction held 10 bases outside the gene matches. The CDR3 protein is CASSLKAAGGGYEQYF. CDR3 sequence (DNA): TGTGCCAGCAGCTTAAAGGCTGCAGGGGGCGGTTACGAGCAGTACTTC.

In this sample, this clonotype turned up many times. V is TRBV14 and J is TRBJ2-5; TRBD2 matches 11 bases. The length of the CDR3 is 15 residues. Germline CDR1 is SGHDN and CDR2 is FVKESK. The V segment lost 7 bases and the J segment 1 base; nucleotides outside the gene matches: 5. CDR3 loop: CASNLAGGLQETQYF. For the CDR3, the DNA is TGTGCCAGCAACTTAGCGGGAGGGCTCCAAGAGACCCAGTACTTC. Full variable domain (missing parts from reference TRBV14 and TRBJ2-5): EAGVTQFPSHSVIEKGQTVTLRCDPISGHDNLYWYRRVMGKEIKFLLHFVKESKQDESGMPNNRFLAERTGGTYSTLKVQPAELEDSGVYFCASNLAGGLQETQYFGPGTRLLVL.

The chain joins TRBV20-1 to TRBJ1-2; 7 bases are a match to TRBD1. Germline V gene data show CDR1 as DFQATT and CDR2 as SNEGSKA (reference sequence). J lost 5 bases, V lost 3 bases, and 15 bases had no gene match. The CDR3 spans 16 residues. CDR3 sequence (DNA): TGCAGTGCTAGTGGGCAGGGGGGTACCAGATATTATGGCTACACCTTC. Protein sequence: CSASGQGGTRYYGYTF.

In its sample, this clonotype was seen a few times. In DNA, the CDR3 is TGTGCCAGCAGCCGAACCCCGGGACTAGTGCAAGAGACCCAGTACTTC. Translated: CASSRTPGLVQETQYF. This chain joins TRBV12-3 or TRBV12-4 and TRBJ2-5; 8 bases are shared with TRBD2. This CDR3 is 16 amino acids long. Trimming at V came to 6 bases and at J to 2 bases, leaving 11 bases not matched to a gene.

This clonotype was counted once. This sequence may be a read error, since a much larger clone differs from it by one base. The J gene is TRBJ1-1, the V gene TRBV4-2; a possible D gene is TRBD1 (5 bases). Germline V gene lookup returns CDR1 LGHNA and CDR2 YNFKEQ. V gave up 3 bases and J gave up 6 bases, with 23 bases separating them. The CDR3 sequence is 17 residues long. This CDR3 is CASSQDSGSPRGAEAFF. The CDR3 nucleotides are TGTGCCAGCAGCCAGGATTCCGGGTCCCCGCGGGGCGCTGAAGCTTTCTTT.